Each of the 10 T cell receptor beta chains below was sequenced from the same sample in a study of T cells after yellow fever vaccination. TCRdb reanalysed the 5' RACE reads using MiXCR and keeps one entry per CDR3 protein. The sample has approximately 350,000 distinct CDR3 sequences, roughly 11% seen once. The sample was PBMCs, taken on the day of the first yellow fever vaccination. These receptors all come from a man younger than 30 who received the YFV17D yellow fever vaccine.

CDR3 DNA: TGTGCCAGCTCACCACCGCTGGGGCAGGGACCCTACGAGCAGTACTTC. It is translated as CASSPPLGQGPYEQYF. V and J are TRBV18 and TRBJ2-7; D tentatively fits TRBD1 or TRBD2 (5 bases each). The CDR3 length is 16 residues. Trimming pared 0 bases from V and 2 bases from J, leaving 14 bases between. Germline CDR1 KGHSH, CDR2 LQKENI.

CDR3 bases: TGTGCCAGCAGCTTAGGCCGGGGGGAGAACACTGAAGCTTTCTTT. This sequence encodes CASSLGRGENTEAFF. The rearrangement joins TRBV13 to TRBJ1-1, with D maybe TRBD1 (5 bases). V was trimmed by 0 bases and J by 1 base, leaving 9 bases between them. Germline-derived CDR1 and CDR2 are PRHDT and FYEKMQ (reference sequence). This CDR3 region has 15 residues. Using reference TRBV13 and TRBJ1-1 for the parts outside the CDR3, the full variable domain is AAGVIQSPRHLIKEKRETATLKCYPIPRHDTVYWYQQGPGQDPQFLISFYEKMQSDKGSIPDRFSAQQFSDYHSELNMSSLELGDSALYFCASSLGRGENTEAFFGQGTRLTVV.

In this sample, this clonotype turned up a few times. This chain links TRBV5-1 with TRBJ2-5, with 13 bases lining up with TRBD2. Germline V gene sequence: CDR1 SGHRS, CDR2 YFSETQ. V lost 7 bases and J lost 2; bases outside the gene matches: 2. The CDR3 extends over 14 amino acids. CDR3 region: CASRTSGGQETQYF. DNA for the CDR3: TGCGCCAGCCGGACTAGCGGGGGACAAGAGACCCAGTACTTC.

The rearrangement joins TRBV6-4 to TRBJ1-5; 11 bases agree with TRBD1. The CDR3 is 16 residues long. Germline V gene lookup returns CDR1 MRHNA and CDR2 SNTAGT. CDR3 protein: CTFSQGQGVLNQPQHF. DNA of the CDR3: TGTACCTTCAGTCAGGGACAGGGGGTCCTCAATCAGCCCCAGCATTTT.

CDR3: CASTQLGANVLTF. The CDR3 DNA is TGTGCCAGCACCCAGCTTGGGGCCAACGTCCTGACTTTC. V is TRBV7-2 and J is TRBJ2-6; D is undetermined. The V end was cut by 7 bases, the J end by 3 bases, with 7 bases between. Looked up from germline, CDR1 is SGHTA and CDR2 is FQGNSA. There are 13 residues in the CDR3.

The V call is TRBV7-2, the J call TRBJ2-7, with D unclear. CDR1 and CDR2 from the germline V gene are SGHTA and FQGNSA. The CDR3 is made up of 15 amino acids. Trimming took off 5 bases at V and 0 bases at J, with 14 bases between the two ends. DNA for the CDR3: TGTGCCAGCAGCGCGCTGGGGTCTGCCTCCTACGAGCAGTACTTC. It encodes CASSALGSASYEQYF.

The chain couples TRBV7-3 to TRBJ2-1; TRBD1 agrees at 9 bases. The V gene end was trimmed by 3 bases and the J gene end by 4 bases; junction bases not matched to a gene: 4. The CDR3 runs to 15 residues. In germline, CDR1 is SGHTA, CDR2 FQGTGA. The CDR3 region is CASSLTGTGYNEQFF. Here the CDR3 DNA reads TGTGCCAGCAGCTTGACCGGGACAGGGTACAATGAGCAGTTCTTC.

The V and J genes are TRBV4-3 and TRBJ1-5; D is undetermined. Germline values: CDR1 LGHNA, CDR2 YSLEER. The V gene lost 2 bases and the J gene lost 0 bases, with 14 bases spanning the gap. This CDR3 is built from 17 residues. CDR3 region: CASSQTSDLYSNQPQHF. For the CDR3, the DNA is TGCGCCAGCAGCCAAACTTCGGACCTATATAGCAATCAGCCCCAGCATTTT.

There are many counts of this clonotype. The chain has TRBV29-1 and TRBJ2-3; tentatively, D is TRBD1 (6 bases). Between the trimmed V and J ends, which lost 3 bases and 2 bases, there was a span of 15 bases. The CDR3 runs 15 residues. The germline CDR1 and CDR2 sequences are SQVTM and ANQGSEA. The CDR3 loop is CSVENRDRNTDTQYF. CDR3 nucleotides: TGCAGCGTTGAGAACAGGGACCGAAACACAGATACGCAGTATTTT.

This clonotype turned up a few times. The chain couples TRBV12-3 or TRBV12-4 to TRBJ1-2; the D gene is possibly TRBD1 (6 bases). This CDR3 spans 14 amino acids. Trimming removed 5 bases at V and 6 bases at J, with 16 bases between. The chain's CDR3 is CASSPPGGANGYTF. The CDR3 bases are TGTGCCAGCAGTCCCCCCGGGGGGGCTAATGGCTACACCTTC.